Sequencing of this TCR beta chain was carried out in a study of blood T cell repertoires in COVID-19. Overall study: The United States, Italy and Spain supplied acute and convalescent COVID-19 samples. T cells, B-cell-depleted T cells, or PBMCs supplied cDNA or gDNA.

V was shortened by 5 bases and J by 0 bases, with 8 bases between the two germline ends. CDR3 size: 13 residues. Per the germline V gene, CDR1 is MDHEN and CDR2 is SYDVKM. In the original analysis: Using reference gene primer amplification, nucleated cell counts were estimated. Sequencing was performed with immunoSEQ multiplex PCR; in TCRdb, only in-frame clones are kept and a portion is missing. V and J calls and clone size are copied from that table; D and trimming were computed from the DNA. The sample comprises around 96,000 clones, about 96% of which are singletons, and around 4.7% rests with the top ten.

Sequenced material: peripheral blood. The sequence derives from a human donor with active COVID-19. The donor label of this sample is uncertain. The rearrangement links TRBV28 to TRBJ2-7, with D maybe TRBD2 (5 bases). CDR3: CASSTGNSYEQYF. The CDR3 nucleotides read TGTGCCAGCAGTACCGGGAACTCCTACGAGCAGTACTTC.